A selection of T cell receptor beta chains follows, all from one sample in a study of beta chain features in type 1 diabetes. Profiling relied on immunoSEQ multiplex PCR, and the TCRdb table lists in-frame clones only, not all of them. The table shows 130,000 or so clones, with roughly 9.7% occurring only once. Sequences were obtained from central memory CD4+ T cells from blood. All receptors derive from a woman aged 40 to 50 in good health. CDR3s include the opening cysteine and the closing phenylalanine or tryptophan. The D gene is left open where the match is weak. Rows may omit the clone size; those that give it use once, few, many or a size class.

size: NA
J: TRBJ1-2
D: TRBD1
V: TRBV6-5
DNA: TGTGCCAGCAGTTACTCCTTCGGACAGGGCGTTCATGGCTACACCTTC
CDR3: CASSYSFGQGVHGYTF

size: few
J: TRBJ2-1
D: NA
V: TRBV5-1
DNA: TGCGCCAGCAGCTTGGGGTTCGGGGGAGACTACAATGAGCAGTTCTTC
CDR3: CASSLGFGGDYNEQFF

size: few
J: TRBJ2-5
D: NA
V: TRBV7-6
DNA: TGTGCCAGCAGCTTATCAGCGTTTCAAGAGACCCAGTACTTC
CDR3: CASSLSAFQETQYF

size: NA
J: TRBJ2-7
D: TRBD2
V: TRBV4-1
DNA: TGCGCCAGCAGCCAAGATCCGACTAGCCGTTACGAGCAGTACTTC
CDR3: CASSQDPTSRYEQYF

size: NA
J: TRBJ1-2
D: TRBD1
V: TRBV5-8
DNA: TGTGCCAGCAGCTTGGAGGACAGGGTGGTCTACACCTTC
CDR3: CASSLEDRVVYTF

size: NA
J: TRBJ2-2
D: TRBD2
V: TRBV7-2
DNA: TGTGCCACCTTATCCGGGAGGAGCGTCCAGGGCGGGGAGCTGTTTTTT
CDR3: CATLSGRSVQGGELFF

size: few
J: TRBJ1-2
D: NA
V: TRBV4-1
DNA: TGCGCCAGCACCCGGGGGGACGGGGGTTGGGATGGCTACACCTTC
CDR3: CASTRGDGGWDGYTF

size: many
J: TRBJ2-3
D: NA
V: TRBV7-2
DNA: TGTGCCAGCAGCCTTCCGAGCACAGATACGCAGTATTTT
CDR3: CASSLPSTDTQYF

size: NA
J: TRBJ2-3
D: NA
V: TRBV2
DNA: TGTGCCAGCAGCCTAAACGGACAAGGCACAGATACGCAGTATTTT
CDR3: CASSLNGQGTDTQYF

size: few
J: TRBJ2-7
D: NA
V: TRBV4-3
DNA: TGCGCCAGCAGCCAACTACCAGGGGATTCCTACGAGCAGTACTTC
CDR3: CASSQLPGDSYEQYF

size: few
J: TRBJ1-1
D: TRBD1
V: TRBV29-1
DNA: TGCAGCGTTGTGGGGACAGGGACCACTGAAGCTTTCTTT
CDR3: CSVVGTGTTEAFF

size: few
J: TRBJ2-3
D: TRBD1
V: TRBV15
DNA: TGTGCCACCAGCAGGGGGGACAGGCGAGGCACAGATACGCAGTATTTT
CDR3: CATSRGDRRGTDTQYF

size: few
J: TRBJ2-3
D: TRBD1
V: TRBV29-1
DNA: TGCAGCGTTCGTCAGGGGGCTTTCGCAGATACGCAGTATTTT
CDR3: CSVRQGAFADTQYF

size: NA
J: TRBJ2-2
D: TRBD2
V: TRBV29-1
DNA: TGCAGCGTTTTCGTAGCGGGGGTGAACACCGGGGAGCTGTTTTTT
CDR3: CSVFVAGVNTGELFF

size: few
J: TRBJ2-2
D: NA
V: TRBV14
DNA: TGTGCCAGCAGCCCCCAAAACACCGGGGAGCTGTTTTTT
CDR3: CASSPQNTGELFF

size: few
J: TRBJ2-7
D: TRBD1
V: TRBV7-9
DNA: TGTGCCAGCAGCTCCCCCGACAGGGGCGACGAGCAGTACTTC
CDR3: CASSSPDRGDEQYF

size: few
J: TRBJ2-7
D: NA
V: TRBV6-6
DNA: TGTGCCAGCAGACTAGGAGGCGAGCAGTACTTC
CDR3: CASRLGGEQYF

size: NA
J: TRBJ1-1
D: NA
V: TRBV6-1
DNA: TGTGCCAGCAGCCAAACATTGCAGGGGAAAGCTTTCTTT
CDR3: CASSQTLQGKAFF

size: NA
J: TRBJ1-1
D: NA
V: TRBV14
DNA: TGTGCCAGCAGCCCAGATGGGGGCCGGAACACTGAAGCTTTCTTT
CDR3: CASSPDGGRNTEAFF

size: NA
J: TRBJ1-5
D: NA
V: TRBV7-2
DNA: TGTGCCAGCAGCTTAGGGTACAGGGACGAGCAGCCCCAGCATTTT
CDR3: CASSLGYRDEQPQHF

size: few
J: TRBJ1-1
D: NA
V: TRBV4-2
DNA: TGTGCCAGCAGCTTGGCAGTTATGAACACTGAAGCTTTCTTT
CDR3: CASSLAVMNTEAFF

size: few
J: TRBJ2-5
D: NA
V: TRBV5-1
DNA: TGCGCCAGCACCCGAACCCACACGGCGGGGAATTCCCAAGAGACCCAGTACTTC
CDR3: CASTRTHTAGNSQETQYF

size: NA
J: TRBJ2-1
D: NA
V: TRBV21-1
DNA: TGTGCCAGCAGCGTCCGGTACCTTCGGTATCCCAATGAGCAGTTCTTC
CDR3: CASSVRYLRYPNEQFF

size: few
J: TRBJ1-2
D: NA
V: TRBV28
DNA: TGTGCCAGCAGTTTATTGGGCAAGGATGGCTACACCTTC
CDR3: CASSLLGKDGYTF

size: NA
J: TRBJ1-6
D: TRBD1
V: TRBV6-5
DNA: TGTGCCAGCAGTGGACAGGGAAATTCACCCCTCCACTTT
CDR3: CASSGQGNSPLHF

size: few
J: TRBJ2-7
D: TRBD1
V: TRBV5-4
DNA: TGTGCCAGCAGCTTTCAGACAGGGTACTATCACGAGCAGTACTTC
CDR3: CASSFQTGYYHEQYF

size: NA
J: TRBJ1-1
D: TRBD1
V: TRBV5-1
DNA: TGCGCCAGCAGCGTACAGGGGGACACTGAAGCTTTCTTT
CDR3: CASSVQGDTEAFF

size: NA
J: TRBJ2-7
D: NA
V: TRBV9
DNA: TGTGCCAGCAGCGTGATCCCACAGGGAAGCGAGCAGTACTTC
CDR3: CASSVIPQGSEQYF

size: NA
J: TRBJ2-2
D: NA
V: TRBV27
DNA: TGTGCCAGCAGTTTTACTCTAGCCGGGGAGCTGTTTTTT
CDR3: CASSFTLAGELFF

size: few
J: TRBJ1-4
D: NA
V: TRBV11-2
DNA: TGTGCCAGCAGCTCTCCGGTGCCCCCCTCGAAACTGTTTTTT
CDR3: CASSSPVPPSKLFF

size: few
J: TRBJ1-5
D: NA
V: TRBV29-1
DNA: TGCAGCGTCGCAGTAATGGCGGGGGACGGCCAGCCCCAGCATTTT
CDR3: CSVAVMAGDGQPQHF

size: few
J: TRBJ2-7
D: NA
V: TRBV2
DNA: TGTGCCAGCAGGCCCTCGGACCCCCGGGGCGAGCAGTACTTC
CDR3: CASRPSDPRGEQYF

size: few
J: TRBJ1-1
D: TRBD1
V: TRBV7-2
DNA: TGTGCCAGCAGCTTAGAACAGGGGGGCAGCGGACGGGCTTTCTTT
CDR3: CASSLEQGGSGRAFF

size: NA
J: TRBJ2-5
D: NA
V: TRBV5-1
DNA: TGCGCCAGCAGTAAAGGGGATCGGCAAGAGACCCAGTACTTC
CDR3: CASSKGDRQETQYF

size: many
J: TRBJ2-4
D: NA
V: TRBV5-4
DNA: TGTGCCAGCAGCTTGCGGGGGGCCAAAAACATTCAGTACTTC
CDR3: CASSLRGAKNIQYF

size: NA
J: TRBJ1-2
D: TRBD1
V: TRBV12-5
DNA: TGTGCTAGTGCTCCGGGACAGGGATATAACTATGGCTACACCTTC
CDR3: CASAPGQGYNYGYTF

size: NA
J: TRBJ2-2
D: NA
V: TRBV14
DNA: TGTGCCAGCAGCCTCCAATTGAACACCGGGGAGCTGTTTTTT
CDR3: CASSLQLNTGELFF

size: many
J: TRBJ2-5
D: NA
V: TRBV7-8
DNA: TGTGCCAGCAGGGAGGAGGAGACCCAGTACTTC
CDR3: CASREEETQYF

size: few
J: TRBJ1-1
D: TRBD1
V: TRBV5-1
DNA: TGCGCCAGCAGCACCGGGGACAGTTTCACTGAAGCTTTCTTT
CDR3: CASSTGDSFTEAFF

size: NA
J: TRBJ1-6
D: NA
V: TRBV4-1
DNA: TGCGCCAGCAGCCAAGGGAGCTCCTATAATTCACCCCTCCACTTT
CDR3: CASSQGSSYNSPLHF

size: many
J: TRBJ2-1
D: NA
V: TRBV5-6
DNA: TGTGCCAGCAGGCGGTCTGCTGAGCAGTTCTTC
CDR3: CASRRSAEQFF

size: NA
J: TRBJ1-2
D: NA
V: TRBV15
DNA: TGTGCCACCAGCAGAGAAATGGGGGCTGGGTATGGCTACACCTTC
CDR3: CATSREMGAGYGYTF

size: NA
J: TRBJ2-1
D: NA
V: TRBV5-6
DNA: TGTGCCAGCAGCTTCGCCGAATTAAAAACAGGGATTTCCTACAATGAGCAGTTCTTC
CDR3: CASSFAELKTGISYNEQFF

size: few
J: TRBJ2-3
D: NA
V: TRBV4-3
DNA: TGCGCCAGCAGCCAAGAACCAGGGGCGAGCACAGATACGCAGTATTTT
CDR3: CASSQEPGASTDTQYF

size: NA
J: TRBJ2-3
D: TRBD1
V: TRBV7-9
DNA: TGTGCCAGCAGACCGGGACAGAGTAGCACAGATACGCAGTATTTT
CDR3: CASRPGQSSTDTQYF

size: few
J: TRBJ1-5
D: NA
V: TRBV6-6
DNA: TGTGCCAGCCGTAACCAGGGATTCAATCAGCCCCAGCATTTT
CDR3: CASRNQGFNQPQHF

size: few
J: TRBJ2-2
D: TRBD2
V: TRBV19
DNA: TGTGCCAGTACCGGACCCGGGACTAGTTTCGGGGAGCTGTTTTTT
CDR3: CASTGPGTSFGELFF

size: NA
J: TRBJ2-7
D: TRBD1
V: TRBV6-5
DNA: TGTGCCAGCAGTTACTCGGACAGGGGGCCCTACGAGCAGTACTTC
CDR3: CASSYSDRGPYEQYF

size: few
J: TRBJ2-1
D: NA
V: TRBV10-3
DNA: TGTGCCATCAGCTTAAGAGGGAGTGAGCAGTTCTTC
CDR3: CAISLRGSEQFF

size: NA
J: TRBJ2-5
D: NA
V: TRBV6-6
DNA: TGTGCCAGCAGTTACCGTGGGAGTCTCGGTCAGACCCAGTACTTC
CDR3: CASSYRGSLGQTQYF

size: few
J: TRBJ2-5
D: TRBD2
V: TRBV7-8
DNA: TGTGCCAGCAGCCGCGGACTAGCGCGGCAAGAGACCCAGTACTTC
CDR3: CASSRGLARQETQYF

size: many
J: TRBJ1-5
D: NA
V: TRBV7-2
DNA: TGTGCCAGCAGCTTTGGCCCAAATAGCAATCAGCCCCAGCATTTT
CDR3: CASSFGPNSNQPQHF

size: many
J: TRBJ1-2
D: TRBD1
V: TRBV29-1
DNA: TGCAGCGTTCCATGGGGACAGGGGGACTATGGCTACACCTTC
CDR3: CSVPWGQGDYGYTF

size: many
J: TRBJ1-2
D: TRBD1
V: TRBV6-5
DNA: TGTGCCAGCAGTCCACGACAGGGGCAAGGCTACACCTTC
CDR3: CASSPRQGQGYTF

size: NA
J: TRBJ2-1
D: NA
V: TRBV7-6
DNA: TGTGCCAGCAGCAGTGCGGGGTTTTCCTACAATGAGCAGTTCTTC
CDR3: CASSSAGFSYNEQFF